This is a list of T cell receptor beta chains from one sample in a study of T-cell reconstitution after alpha-beta-depleted transplantation in children. TCRdb reprocessed the PCR reads with MiXCR, giving one entry per CDR3 protein. Among 250,000 or so distinct CDR3 sequences, about 24% were seen once, and the ten largest hold 4.8%. The input for sequencing was PBMCs, mostly from graft donor cells, taken 360 days after TCRalphabeta/CD19-depleted stem cell transplant. The receptors come from a female patient between 2 and 15 years old who had a stem cell transplant for congenital amegakaryocytic thrombocytopenia, so the T cells may come from the graft donor. The CDR3 runs from the conserved cysteine through the conserved F or W. The D gene is left open where the match is weak. A clone size is listed for some rows: how often the clone was seen (once, few, many), or a class if it is expanded.

size: once
length: 15
D: -
J: TRBJ1-6
V: TRBV12-3/TRBV12-4
DNA: TGTGCCAGCAGTTTATCGGGCCCGCCCGGGTCACCCCTCCACTTT
CDR3: CASSLSGPPGSPLHF

size: -
length: 16
D: TRBD1
J: TRBJ2-2
V: TRBV7-2
DNA: TGTGCCAGCAGCTTCTTCGGGACAGCGAACACCGGGGAGCTGTTTTTT
CDR3: CASSFFGTANTGELFF

size: few
length: 16
D: TRBD2
J: TRBJ2-3
V: TRBV9
DNA: TGTGCCAGCAGCGTAGGCCTTAGCGGGAGAGTAGATACGCAGTATTTT
CDR3: CASSVGLSGRVDTQYF

size: few
length: 16
D: -
J: TRBJ2-2
V: TRBV3-1
DNA: TGTGCCAGCAGCCAAGATTGGCTAAAGAACACCGGGGAGCTGTTTTTT
CDR3: CASSQDWLKNTGELFF

size: many
length: 15
D: -
J: TRBJ2-7
V: TRBV24-1
DNA: TGTGCCACCAGTGATGCCCGGGACAACTCCTACGAGCAGTACTTC
CDR3: CATSDARDNSYEQYF

size: few
length: 13
D: -
J: TRBJ1-2
V: TRBV7-9
DNA: TGTGCCAGCAGCTTCCTTACCACCTATGGCTACACCTTC
CDR3: CASSFLTTYGYTF

size: few
length: 15
D: -
J: TRBJ2-3
V: TRBV6-1
DNA: TGTGCCAGCAGTAATGGTGGCTGGGGCACAGATACGCAGTATTTT
CDR3: CASSNGGWGTDTQYF

size: few
length: 13
D: -
J: TRBJ2-2
V: TRBV9
DNA: TGTGCCAGCAGCGCCAACAGGGTCCCCGAGCTGTTTTTT
CDR3: CASSANRVPELFF

size: -
length: 14
D: -
J: TRBJ2-7
V: TRBV10-2
DNA: TGCGCCAGCAGGGACTGGCCGGATTCCTACGAGCAGTACTTC
CDR3: CASRDWPDSYEQYF

size: -
length: 11
D: -
J: TRBJ1-1
V: TRBV6-5
DNA: TGTGCCAGCTTTCAGAACACTGAAGCTTTCTTT
CDR3: CASFQNTEAFF

size: -
length: 16
D: -
J: TRBJ1-2
V: TRBV7-6
DNA: TGTGCCAGCAGCTTAGTTCCAGGGTTAAGTAACTATGGCTACACCTTC
CDR3: CASSLVPGLSNYGYTF

size: many
length: 14
D: -
J: TRBJ1-1
V: TRBV7-2
DNA: TGTGCCAGCAGCCGCATCTCGGGGAACACTGAAGCTTTCTTT
CDR3: CASSRISGNTEAFF

size: -
length: 16
D: TRBD2
J: TRBJ2-2
V: TRBV2
DNA: TGTGCCAGCAGTGTTAGACTAGCGGTGAACACCGGGGAGCTGTTTTTT
CDR3: CASSVRLAVNTGELFF

size: -
length: 15
D: TRBD2
J: TRBJ2-4
V: TRBV15
DNA: TGTGCCACCAGCCGGGAGGGGGGAGCCAAAAACATTCAGTACTTC
CDR3: CATSREGGAKNIQYF

size: -
length: 16
D: -
J: TRBJ1-4
V: TRBV15
DNA: TGTGCCACCAGCAGAGTGTCCGACCCGGTGACTGAAAAACTGTTTTTT
CDR3: CATSRVSDPVTEKLFF

size: few
length: 16
D: TRBD1
J: TRBJ2-1
V: TRBV12-3/TRBV12-4
DNA: TGTGCCAGCAGTACCGAAGTCGGGACAGGGCCGCATGAGCAGTTCTTC
CDR3: CASSTEVGTGPHEQFF

size: many
length: 14
D: TRBD1
J: TRBJ1-2
V: TRBV4-1
DNA: TGCGCCAGCAGCCAATGGGACAGGGGTTATGGCTACACCTTC
CDR3: CASSQWDRGYGYTF

size: -
length: 13
D: -
J: TRBJ1-1
V: TRBV12-3/TRBV12-4
DNA: TGTGCCAGCAGTTTAAGGATGAACACTGAAGCTTTCTTT
CDR3: CASSLRMNTEAFF

size: -
length: 14
D: -
J: TRBJ2-7
V: TRBV4-3
DNA: TGCGCCAGCAGCCAAGGGTATACGACCTACGAGCAGTACTTC
CDR3: CASSQGYTTYEQYF

size: -
length: 16
D: -
J: TRBJ2-3
V: TRBV4-1
DNA: TGCGCCAGCAGCCAAGTCGACATGGGGTTCACAGATACGCAGTATTTT
CDR3: CASSQVDMGFTDTQYF

size: few
length: 14
D: -
J: TRBJ2-7
V: TRBV5-1
DNA: TGCGCCAGCAGCCTGGGGGTAGCTGGATACGAGCAGTACTTC
CDR3: CASSLGVAGYEQYF

size: -
length: 14
D: -
J: TRBJ2-5
V: TRBV5-6
DNA: TGTGCCAGCAGCTTTAACTACGGCGGAGAGACCCAGTACTTC
CDR3: CASSFNYGGETQYF